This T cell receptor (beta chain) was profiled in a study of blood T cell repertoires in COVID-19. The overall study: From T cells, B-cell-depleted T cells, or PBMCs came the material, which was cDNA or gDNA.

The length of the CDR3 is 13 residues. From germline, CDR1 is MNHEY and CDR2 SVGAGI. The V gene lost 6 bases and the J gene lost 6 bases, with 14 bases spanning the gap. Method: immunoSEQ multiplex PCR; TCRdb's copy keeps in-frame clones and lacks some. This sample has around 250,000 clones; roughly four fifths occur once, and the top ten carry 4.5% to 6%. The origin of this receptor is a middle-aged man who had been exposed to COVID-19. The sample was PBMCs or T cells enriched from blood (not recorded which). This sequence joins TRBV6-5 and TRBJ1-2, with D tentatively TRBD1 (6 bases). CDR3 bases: TGTGCCAGCAGCAGACGGGACAATCATGGCTACACCTTC. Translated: CASSRRDNHGYTF.